This TCR beta chain was sequenced in a study of a mutant IDH1 vaccine in newly diagnosed glioma. Overall study: Previous treatment comprised radiotherapy, temozolomide, or both, mostly both.

With V trimmed by 0 bases and J by 5 bases, 9 bases remained unmatched. The CDR3 is 16 residues long. CDR1 MDHEN and CDR2 SYDVKM come from the germline V gene. Time point specified: week 47, end of study. In every dose of vaccine, 300 ug of mutant IDH1 20-mer peptide was given alongside topical imiquimod. There were new WHO grade 3 or 4 astrocytomas in the donors, and these were IDH1-mutant and ATRX-lost. TCRdb's table, derived via immunoSEQ multiplex PCR, lists solely in-frame clones and lacks some. This repertoire shows fewer than 95,000 clones, roughly 77% found once; its top ten account for around 5%. Points on this clone: Its specificity is not known.

The rearrangement joins TRBV28 to TRBJ2-5; TRBD1 matches at 7 bases. The receptor was isolated from a man aged 40-49 years with glioma. Sequencing was performed on PBMCs, taken from a glioma patient whose treatment included an IDH1 peptide vaccine. CDR3 in amino acids: CASSLWAQGVGETQYF. In nucleotides, the CDR3 is TGTGCCAGCAGTTTATGGGCGCAGGGGGTAGGGGAGACCCAGTACTTC.